The entry below describes one T cell receptor (beta chain). The target antigen is unknown. This entry is derived from a study of post-analysis software for immune sequencing data. In the study overall: Several disease courses (relapsing-remitting, secondary progressive and progressive-relapsing) of multiple sclerosis were included.

CDR3 size: 14 residues. Trimming took 7 bases from V and 3 from J, leaving 15 bases between them. Looked up from germline, CDR1 is MNHEY and CDR2 is SVGEGT. Study conclusions and caveats: Relative to controls, patients with multiple sclerosis showed significantly lower normalized Chao1 diversity. Clustering by F measure revealed strong co-clustering among samples prepared together in one batch. Compared with controls, patients had more of 4 to 6 TRBV segments, including TRBV5-6, TRBV5-1 and TRBV20-1.

Sequencing libraries made from TCR beta cDNA carried unique molecular identifiers. From the PCR reads, TCRdb called clonotypes with MiXCR, one entry per CDR3 protein. The table records about 770,000 distinct CDR3 sequences, under 60% of them present only once. The sequenced sample was blood. This sequence was found in a girl under 18 with multiple sclerosis. The J gene is TRBJ1-2, the V gene TRBV6-2 or TRBV6-3; D is unresolved. In DNA form, the CDR3 reads TGTGCCAGCACCCAGAGGAGGACCGACTATGGCTACACCTTC. Amino acids: CASTQRRTDYGYTF.